The next 9 T cell receptor beta chains were all read from a single sample in a study of blood T cell repertoires in COVID-19. Assay: immunoSEQ multiplex PCR; the TCRdb copy retains only in-frame clones and omits some. Of 400,000 or so clones listed, around 87% are singletons. Sequenced input: PBMCs or T cells enriched from blood (not recorded which). The receptors here all came from a man aged 40-55 years in a cohort exposed to, infected with or recovered from COVID-19 (not recorded which).

This clone appeared once. The V and J genes are TRBV27 and TRBJ2-1; tentative D call: TRBD2 (6 bases). Germline V gives CDR1 MNHEY, CDR2 SMNVEV (reference sequence). Trimming removed 6 bases from V and 1 base from J, with 16 bases in between. The CDR3 is 16 amino acids. The CDR3 sequence is CASSISMGGSYNEQFF. The CDR3 DNA follows: TGTGCCAGCAGCATCTCGATGGGGGGATCCTACAATGAGCAGTTCTTC.

The J gene is TRBJ2-1, the V gene TRBV12-3 or TRBV12-4; D is undetermined. V lost 5 bases, J lost 8 bases, and 7 bases lay in between. This CDR3 region has 11 residues. The CDR3 nucleotides are TGTGCCAGCAGTAAACTACATGAGCAGTTCTTC. Its protein is CASSKLHEQFF.

This rearrangement joins TRBV11-2 to TRBJ1-2, with 12 bases that match TRBD1. The CDR3 sequence is 15 residues long. The V gene's germline CDR1 is SGHAT and CDR2 FQNNGV. V gave up 5 bases and J gave up 8 bases; unmatched junction bases: 9. The CDR3 is CASSPQGQGARGYTF. In nucleotides, the CDR3 is TGTGCCAGCAGCCCTCAGGGACAGGGGGCGCGAGGCTACACCTTC.

The chain carries TRBV14 and TRBJ2-2, with D possibly matching TRBD2 (6 bases). The CDR3 has 15 amino acids. CDR1 is SGHDN, CDR2 FVKESK, per germline. The ends were cut back, 1 base at V and 6 bases at J, with 12 bases in the middle. Here the CDR3 reads CASSQGGLYAGELFF. The CDR3 DNA sequence: TGTGCCAGCAGCCAAGGGGGACTTTATGCCGGGGAGCTGTTTTTT.

The V gene is TRBV5-1, the J gene TRBJ2-7, with D possibly being TRBD2 (6 bases). This CDR3 has 13 amino acids. V shed 1 base and J shed 6 bases, with 11 bases lying between them. CDR1 is SGHRS and CDR2 is YFSETQ in the germline V gene. CDR3 nucleotides: TGCGCCAGCAGCTTGTCCGGGAGTGGCGAGCAGTACTTC. Its translation is CASSLSGSGEQYF.

The V call is TRBV7-8, the J call TRBJ2-6; D not certain. The length of the CDR3 is 16 residues. The V end was cut by 5 bases, the J end by 0 bases, with 11 bases between. CDR1 and CDR2 (germline): SGHVS, FQNEAQ. The CDR3 bases are TGTGCCAGCAGCGAACTAAGGAGCTCTGGGGCCAACGTCCTGACTTTC. It encodes CASSELRSSGANVLTF.

The chain combines TRBV10-3 with TRBJ1-3; weak D call: TRBD1 (6 bases). Germline lookup yields CDR1 ENHRY and CDR2 SYGVKD. Trimming removed 10 bases from V and 0 bases from J, with 16 bases in between. The CDR3 consists of 15 residues. The CDR3, as DNA: TGTGCCACTGGATCACGGGACAACTCTGGAAACACCATATATTTT. It specifies CATGSRDNSGNTIYF.

This sequence joins TRBV28 and TRBJ1-2, with a possible D match to TRBD1 (6 bases). Germline V gene sequence: CDR1 MDHEN, CDR2 SYDVKM. The CDR3 is made up of 15 amino acids. Trimming removed 3 bases at V and 4 bases at J, with 15 bases between. CDR3 loop: CASSLGPGEGYGYTF. CDR3 nucleotides: TGTGCCAGCAGTTTGGGCCCAGGGGAAGGCTATGGCTACACCTTC.

V is TRBV7-2 and J is TRBJ2-2; 7 bases match TRBD1. CDR1 is SGHTA and CDR2 is FQGNSA in the germline V gene. V shed 5 bases, J shed 5 bases, and the junction held 14 bases outside the gene matches. The CDR3 runs 17 residues. The CDR3, as DNA: TGTGCCAGCAGCCTTGACAGGGTAGGGGGAAGAACCGGGGAGCTGTTTTTT. It is translated as CASSLDRVGGRTGELFF. Filled out from reference TRBV7-2 and TRBJ2-2, the complete variable domain reads GAGVSQSPSNKVTEKGKDVELRCDPISGHTALYWYRQSLGQGLEFLIYFQGNSAPDKSGLPSDRFSAERTGGSVSTLTIQRTQQEDSAVYLCASSLDRVGGRTGELFFGEGSRLTVL.